The 10 T cell receptor beta chains presented below share a single source sample, sequenced in a study of blood T cell repertoires in COVID-19. Repertoires were generated with immunoSEQ multiplex PCR, while TCRdb's copy carries only in-frame clones and drops some. The table shows some 120,000 clones, with more than 85% occurring only once. Input material: peripheral blood. The receptors were gathered from a man over 45 with COVID-19, enrolled during active disease.

The V call is TRBV19, the J call TRBJ2-1, with 9 bases lining up with TRBD1. CDR1 is LNHDA and CDR2 is SQIVND in the germline V gene (reference sequence). V dropped 0 bases and J dropped 6; count of bases not matched to a gene: 12. CDR3 size: 18 residues. CDR3 protein: CASSIDLGGTGHGNEQFF. CDR3 in DNA: TGTGCCAGTAGTATAGACCTCGGGGGGACAGGGCACGGCAATGAGCAGTTCTTC.

The J gene is TRBJ1-5, the V gene TRBV19, with D perhaps matching TRBD1 (5 bases). From germline, CDR1 is LNHDA and CDR2 SQIVND (reference sequence). Deletions cut 7 bases from V and 1 base from J, with 17 bases between. The CDR3 loop spans 16 amino acids. This CDR3 is CASKLNRDWSNQPQHF. For the CDR3, the DNA is TGTGCCAGTAAACTCAACCGGGACTGGAGCAATCAGCCCCAGCATTTT.

This chain links TRBV28 with TRBJ1-5; TRBD1 aligns across 11 bases. V was clipped by 6 bases and J by 4 bases; unmatched bases: 5. Germline-derived CDR1 and CDR2 are MDHEN and SYDVKM. This CDR3 contains 15 residues. The CDR3 coding sequence is TGTGCCAGCAGAGGACAGGGGGCTACGAATCAGCCCCAGCATTTT. The encoded protein is CASRGQGATNQPQHF.

This chain links TRBV5-8 with TRBJ2-3; 9 bases line up with TRBD1. Trimming took 4 bases from V and 3 from J; bases not matched to a gene: 6. The length of the CDR3 is 15 residues. Germline assignment: CDR1 SGHTS and CDR2 YDEGEE. Here the CDR3 DNA reads TGTGCCAGCAGCCCGGGACAGGGAAGAACAGATACGCAGTATTTT. This sequence encodes CASSPGQGRTDTQYF.

The V call is TRBV4-1, the J call TRBJ1-1; possible D gene TRBD1, 5 bases. V was shortened by 0 bases and J by 2 bases, with 10 bases between the two germline ends. Germline loops: CDR1 MGHRA, CDR2 YSYEKL. The CDR3 is 15 amino acids. This CDR3 is CASSQDLQVNTEAFF. The CDR3 DNA is TGCGCCAGCAGCCAAGATTTACAGGTTAACACTGAAGCTTTCTTT.

The chain is built from TRBV9 and TRBJ2-7; D uncertain. Trimming cost V 2 bases and J 0 bases, with 15 bases left between them. The CDR3 totals 16 residues. Looked up from germline, CDR1 is SGDLS and CDR2 is YYNGEE. CDR3: CASSVSVAADSYEQYF. The CDR3 DNA sequence: TGTGCCAGCAGCGTTTCGGTTGCGGCCGACTCCTACGAGCAGTACTTC.

This clone is a singleton in its sample. The chain employs TRBV18 and TRBJ1-2; 7 nucleotides line up with TRBD1. CDR3 size: 14 residues. Germline CDR1 KGHSH, CDR2 LQKENI. The V gene end was trimmed by 0 bases and the J gene end by 3 bases; junction bases not matched to a gene: 1. CDR3 region: CASSPPGTDYGYTF. CDR3 coding DNA: TGTGCCAGCTCACCACCTGGGACAGACTATGGCTACACCTTC.

The chain recombines TRBV20-1 with TRBJ2-1; TRBD2 matches 7 bases. V shed 3 bases and J 4 bases; nucleotides not matched to a gene: 9. The germline V gene encodes CDR1 DFQATT and CDR2 SNEGSKA (reference sequence). The CDR3 totals 15 residues. In DNA, the CDR3 is TGCAGTGCTAGTCTTCCAGCGGGGAATTACAATGAGCAGTTCTTC. Its protein is CSASLPAGNYNEQFF.

This clone was counted a few times. V usage is TRBV7-3 and J usage is TRBJ1-2; the D is unclear. The V gene lost 2 bases and the J gene lost 7 bases, with 26 bases spanning the gap. Per germline, CDR1 SGHTA and CDR2 FQGTGA. The CDR3 consists of 18 residues. The CDR3: CASSLVLMDGALGIGYTF. The CDR3 DNA is TGTGCCAGCAGCTTAGTTCTGATGGATGGAGCCCTGGGTATTGGCTACACCTTC.

The chain has TRBV5-1 and TRBJ2-1, with a possible D match to TRBD2 (5 bases). This CDR3 is built from 16 residues. The V gene's germline CDR1 is SGHRS and CDR2 YFSETQ. V dropped 0 bases and J dropped 0 bases, with 10 bases sitting between them. CDR3 nucleotides: TGCGCCAGCAGCTTGGCCCCGGGGAGCTCCTACAATGAGCAGTTCTTC. Protein product: CASSLAPGSSYNEQFF.